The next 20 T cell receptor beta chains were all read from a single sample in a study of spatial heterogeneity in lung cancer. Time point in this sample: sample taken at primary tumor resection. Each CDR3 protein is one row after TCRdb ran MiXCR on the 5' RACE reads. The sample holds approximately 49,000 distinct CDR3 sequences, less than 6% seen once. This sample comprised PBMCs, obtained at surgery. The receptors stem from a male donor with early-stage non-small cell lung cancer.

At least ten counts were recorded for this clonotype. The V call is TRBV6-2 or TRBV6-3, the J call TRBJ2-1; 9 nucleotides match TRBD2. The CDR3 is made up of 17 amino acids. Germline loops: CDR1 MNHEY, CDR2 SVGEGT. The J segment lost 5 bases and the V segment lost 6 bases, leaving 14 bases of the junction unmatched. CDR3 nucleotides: TGTGCCAGCAGGATAAAAAGACTAGCGGCTCAGGACAATGAGCAGTTCTTC. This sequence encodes CASRIKRLAAQDNEQFF.

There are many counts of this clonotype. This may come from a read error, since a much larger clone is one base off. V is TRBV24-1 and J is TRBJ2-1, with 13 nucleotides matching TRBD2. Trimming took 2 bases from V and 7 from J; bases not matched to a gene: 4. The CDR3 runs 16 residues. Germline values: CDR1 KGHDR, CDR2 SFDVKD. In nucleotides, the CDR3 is TGTGCCACCAGTGATTCCGGGACTAGCGGGATTAATGAGCAGTTCTTC. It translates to CATSDSGTSGINEQFF.

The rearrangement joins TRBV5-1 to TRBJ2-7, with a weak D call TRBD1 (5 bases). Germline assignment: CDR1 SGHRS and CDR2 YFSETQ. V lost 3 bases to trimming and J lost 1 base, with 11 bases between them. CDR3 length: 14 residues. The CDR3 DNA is TGCGCCAGCAGCTCGTGGCCAGGGTCCTACGAGCAGTACTTC. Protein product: CASSSWPGSYEQYF.

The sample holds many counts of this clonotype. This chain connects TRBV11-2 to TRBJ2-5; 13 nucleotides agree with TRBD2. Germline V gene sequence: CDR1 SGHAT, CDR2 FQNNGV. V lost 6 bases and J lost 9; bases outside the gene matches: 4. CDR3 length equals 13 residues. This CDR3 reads CASRELAGGPQYF. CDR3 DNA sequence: TGTGCCAGCAGAGAACTAGCGGGAGGGCCCCAGTACTTC.

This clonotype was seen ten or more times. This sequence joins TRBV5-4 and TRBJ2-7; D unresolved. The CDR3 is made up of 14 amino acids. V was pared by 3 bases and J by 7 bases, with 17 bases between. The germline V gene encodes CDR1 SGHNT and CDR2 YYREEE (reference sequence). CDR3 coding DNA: TGTGCCAGCAGCTCAATGGACCGGGCCCGGGAGCAGTACTTC. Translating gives CASSSMDRAREQYF.

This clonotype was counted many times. The CDR3 reads CASSQEGQQLAKNIQYF. CDR3 in DNA: TGCGCCAGCAGCCAAGAAGGACAGCAACTAGCCAAAAACATTCAGTACTTC. This sequence joins TRBV4-1 and TRBJ2-4, with D perhaps TRBD1 (6 bases). The CDR3 is made up of 17 amino acids. The V gene's germline CDR1 is MGHRA and CDR2 YSYEKL. Trimming cost V 0 bases and J 0 bases, with 12 bases left between them.

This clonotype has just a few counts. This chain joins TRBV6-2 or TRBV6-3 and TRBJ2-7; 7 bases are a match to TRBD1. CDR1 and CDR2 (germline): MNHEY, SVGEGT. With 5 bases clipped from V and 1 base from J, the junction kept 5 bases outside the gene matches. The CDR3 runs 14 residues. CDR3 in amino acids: CASSVRTGSYEQYF. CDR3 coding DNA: TGTGCCAGCAGTGTCCGGACAGGTTCCTACGAGCAGTACTTC.

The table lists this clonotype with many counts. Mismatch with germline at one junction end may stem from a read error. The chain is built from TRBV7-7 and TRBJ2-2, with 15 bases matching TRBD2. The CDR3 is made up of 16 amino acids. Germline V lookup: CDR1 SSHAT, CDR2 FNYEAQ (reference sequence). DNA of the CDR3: TGTGCTAGCAGCCCGGGACTAGCGGGAGGTAACGGGGAGCTGTTTTTT. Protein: CASSPGLAGGNGELFF.

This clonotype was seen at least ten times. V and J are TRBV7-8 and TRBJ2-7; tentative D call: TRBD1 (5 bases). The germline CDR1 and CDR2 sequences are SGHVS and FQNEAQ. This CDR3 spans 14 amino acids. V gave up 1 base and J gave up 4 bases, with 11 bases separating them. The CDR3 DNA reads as TGTGCCAGCAGCTTAGGGGCCAGGGTGTACGAGCAGTACTTC. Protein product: CASSLGARVYEQYF.

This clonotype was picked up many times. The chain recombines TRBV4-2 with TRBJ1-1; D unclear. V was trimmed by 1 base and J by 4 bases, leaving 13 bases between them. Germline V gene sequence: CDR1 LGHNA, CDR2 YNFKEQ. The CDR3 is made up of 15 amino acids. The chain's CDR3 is CASSQGVDGITEAFF. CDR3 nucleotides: TGTGCCAGCAGCCAAGGGGTGGACGGAATCACTGAAGCTTTCTTT.

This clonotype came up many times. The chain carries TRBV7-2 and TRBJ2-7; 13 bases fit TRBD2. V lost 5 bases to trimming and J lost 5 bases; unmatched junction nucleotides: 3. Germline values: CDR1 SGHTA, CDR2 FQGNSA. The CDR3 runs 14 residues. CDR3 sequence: CASSHGLAGDEQYF. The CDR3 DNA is TGTGCCAGCAGCCACGGACTAGCGGGAGACGAGCAGTACTTC. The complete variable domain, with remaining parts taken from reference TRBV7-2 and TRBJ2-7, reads GAGVSQSPSNKVTEKGKDVELRCDPISGHTALYWYRQSLGQGLEFLIYFQGNSAPDKSGLPSDRFSAERTGGSVSTLTIQRTQQEDSAVYLCASSHGLAGDEQYFGPGTRLTVT.

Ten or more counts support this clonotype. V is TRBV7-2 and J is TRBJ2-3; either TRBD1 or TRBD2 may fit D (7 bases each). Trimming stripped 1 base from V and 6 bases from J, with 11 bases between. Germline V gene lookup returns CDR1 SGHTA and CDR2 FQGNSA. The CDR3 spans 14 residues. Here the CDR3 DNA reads TGTGCCAGCAGCTTAGGACAGGGAGGGGATACGCAGTATTTT. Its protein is CASSLGQGGDTQYF.

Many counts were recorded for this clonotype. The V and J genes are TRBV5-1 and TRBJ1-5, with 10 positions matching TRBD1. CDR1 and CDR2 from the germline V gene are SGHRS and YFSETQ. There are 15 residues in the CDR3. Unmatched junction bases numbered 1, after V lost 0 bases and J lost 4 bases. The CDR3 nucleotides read TGCGCCAGCAGCTTGGGACAGGGGGCTAATCAGCCCCAGCATTTT. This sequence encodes CASSLGQGANQPQHF.

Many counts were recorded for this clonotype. CDR3 loop: CASSPLGSTDVIQYF. In DNA, the CDR3 is TGTGCCAGCTCACCACTGGGCTCGACCGATGTCATTCAGTACTTC. V is TRBV18 and J is TRBJ2-4; D unresolved. CDR1 KGHSH and CDR2 LQKENI come from the germline V gene. The CDR3 totals 15 residues. Trimming stripped 1 base from V and 9 bases from J, with 16 bases between.

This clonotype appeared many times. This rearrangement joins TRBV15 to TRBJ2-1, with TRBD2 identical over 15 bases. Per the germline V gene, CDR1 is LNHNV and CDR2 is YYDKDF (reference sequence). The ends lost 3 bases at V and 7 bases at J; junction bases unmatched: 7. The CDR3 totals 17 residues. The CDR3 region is CATSSPLGLAGGNEQFF. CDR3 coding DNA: TGTGCCACCAGCAGCCCTCTCGGACTAGCGGGAGGGAATGAGCAGTTCTTC.

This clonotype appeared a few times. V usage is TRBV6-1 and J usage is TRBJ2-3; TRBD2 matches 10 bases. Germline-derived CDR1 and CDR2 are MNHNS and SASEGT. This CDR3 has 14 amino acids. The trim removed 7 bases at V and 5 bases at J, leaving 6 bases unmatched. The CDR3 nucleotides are TGTGCCAGCACCATAGCGGGAGGAGGAGATACGCAGTATTTT. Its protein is CASTIAGGGDTQYF.

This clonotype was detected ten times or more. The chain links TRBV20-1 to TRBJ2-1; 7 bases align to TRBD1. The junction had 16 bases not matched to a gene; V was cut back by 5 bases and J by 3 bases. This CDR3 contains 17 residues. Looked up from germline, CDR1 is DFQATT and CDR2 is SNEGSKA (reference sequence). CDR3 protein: CSALLPHRDRDYNEQFF. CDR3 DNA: TGCAGTGCTTTACTCCCACATCGGGACAGAGACTACAATGAGCAGTTCTTC.

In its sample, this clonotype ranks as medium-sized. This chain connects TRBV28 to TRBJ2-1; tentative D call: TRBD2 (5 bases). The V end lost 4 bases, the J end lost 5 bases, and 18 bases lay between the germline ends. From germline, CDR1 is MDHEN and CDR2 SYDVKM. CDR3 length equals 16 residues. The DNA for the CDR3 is TGTGCCAGCAGTTCCGCGGACTGGGCGACAAACAATGAGCAGTTCTTC. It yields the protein CASSSADWATNNEQFF.

CDR3 sequence: CASSRPDSSYGYTF. CDR3 DNA sequence: TGCGCCAGCAGCCGACCGGACAGTTCATATGGCTACACCTTC. This sequence joins TRBV5-1 and TRBJ1-2, with D maybe TRBD1 (6 bases). Trimming cost V 4 bases and J 5 bases, with 15 bases left between them. The germline V gene has CDR1 SGHRS and CDR2 YFSETQ. The CDR3 is 14 residues long.

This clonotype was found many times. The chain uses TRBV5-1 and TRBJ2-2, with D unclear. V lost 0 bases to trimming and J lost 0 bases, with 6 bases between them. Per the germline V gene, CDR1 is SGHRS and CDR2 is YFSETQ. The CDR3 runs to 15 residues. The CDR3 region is CASSLVQTNTGELFF. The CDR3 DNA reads TGCGCCAGCAGCTTGGTACAGACGAACACCGGGGAGCTGTTTTTT.